Following are 6 T cell receptor beta chains from one sample sequenced in a study of multiple sclerosis patients with progressive multifocal leukoencephalopathy. Using immunoSEQ multiplex PCR, the repertoire was profiled, and TCRdb retains in-frame clones only, with some absent. The sample contains more than 30,000 clones, around 90% of which appear only once. The time point: time of PML onset. The starting material was PBMCs, obtained from a patient treated with natalizumab. These receptors were taken from a woman aged 40 to 50 with progressive multifocal leukoencephalopathy.

V gene TRBV21-1 combines with J gene TRBJ1-2; the listed D gene, TRBD1, was not tested against the DNA. TRBV21-1 is marked as a pseudogene. This CDR3 region has 15 residues. CDR3 amino acids: CASSAKQIPIYGYTF. The CDR3 DNA sequence: TGTGCCAGCAGCGCTAAACAGATACCCATCTATGGCTACACCTTC.

The rearrangement links TRBV11-2 to TRBJ2-7; D may be TRBD2 (6 bases). The germline V and J ends were trimmed by 1 base and 0 bases, with 13 bases remaining between them. The CDR3 runs to 16 residues. The germline V gene encodes CDR1 SGHAT and CDR2 FQNNGV. DNA for the CDR3: TGTGCCAGCAGCTTAGCATCGGGAGTCTCCTCCTACGAGCAGTACTTC. Its protein product is CASSLASGVSSYEQYF.

This chain's CDR3 is CASSSAGTSGRGEQYF. Written as DNA, the CDR3 is TGTGCCAGCAGCTCCGCCGGGACTAGCGGGAGAGGCGAGCAGTACTTC. This chain links TRBV7-2 with TRBJ2-5; 14 bases are shared with TRBD2. The tail of the sequence fits TRBJ2-7 better, so the J call may be wrong. CDR1 SGHTA and CDR2 FQGNSA come from the germline V gene. This CDR3 has 16 amino acids.

The V gene is TRBV27, the J gene TRBJ2-1; 7 nucleotides agree with TRBD2. The CDR3 extends over 14 amino acids. Germline CDR1 is MNHEY and CDR2 is SMNVEV (reference sequence). Trimming took 8 bases from V and 1 from J; bases not matched to a gene: 5. As DNA, the CDR3 is TGTGCCAGCCGGGCTAGCGGATCCTACAATGAGCAGTTCTTC. This encodes CASRASGSYNEQFF.

This chain joins TRBV4-1 and TRBJ2-7, with D unresolved. V gave up 0 bases and J gave up 10 bases, with 7 bases separating them. CDR3 length equals 11 residues. In germline, CDR1 is MGHRA, CDR2 YSYEKL. CDR3 in amino acids: CASSQERRQYF. CDR3 bases: TGCGCCAGCAGCCAAGAGCGGAGACAGTACTTC.

The chain carries TRBV4-3 and TRBJ1-2; D is uncertain. Trimming took off 0 bases at V and 0 bases at J, with 8 bases between the two ends. CDR1 is LGHNA and CDR2 is YSLEER in the germline V gene. This CDR3 has 15 residues. CDR3 nucleotide sequence: TGCGCCAGCAGCCAAGACAGAGGAGCTAACTATGGCTACACCTTC. Its translation: CASSQDRGANYGYTF.